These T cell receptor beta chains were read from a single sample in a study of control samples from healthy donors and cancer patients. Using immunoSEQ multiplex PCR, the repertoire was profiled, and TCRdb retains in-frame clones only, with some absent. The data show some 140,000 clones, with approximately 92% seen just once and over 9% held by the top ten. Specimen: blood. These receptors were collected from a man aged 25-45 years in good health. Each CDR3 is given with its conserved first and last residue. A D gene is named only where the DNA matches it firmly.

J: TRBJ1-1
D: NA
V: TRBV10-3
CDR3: CAISEDTQATEAFF

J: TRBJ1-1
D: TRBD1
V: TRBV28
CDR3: CASSLWSRQGVYTEAFF

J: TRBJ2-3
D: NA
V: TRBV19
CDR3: CASSIEDGGYTDTQYF

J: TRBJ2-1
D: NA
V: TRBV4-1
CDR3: CASSHSQTALYLEQFF

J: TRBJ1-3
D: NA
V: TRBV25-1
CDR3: CATRQAGNTTYF

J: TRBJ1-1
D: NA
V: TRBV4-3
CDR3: CASSQAATLALTEAFF

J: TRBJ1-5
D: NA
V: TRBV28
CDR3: CASTGWGQGGQPQHF

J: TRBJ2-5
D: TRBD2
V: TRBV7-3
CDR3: CASSLKASGIETQYF

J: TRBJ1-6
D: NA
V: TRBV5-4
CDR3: CASSLGQDNNSPLHF

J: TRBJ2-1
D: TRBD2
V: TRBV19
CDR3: CASSVGSGSHTYNEQFF

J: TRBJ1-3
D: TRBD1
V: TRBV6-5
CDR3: CASSLSGGSSGNTIYF

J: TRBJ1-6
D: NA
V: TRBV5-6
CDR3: CASSLEFIGSPLHF

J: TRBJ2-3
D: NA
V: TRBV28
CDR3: CASSFFGGSTDTQYF

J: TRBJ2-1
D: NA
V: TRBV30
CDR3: CAWISFPGDEQFF

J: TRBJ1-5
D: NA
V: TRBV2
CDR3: CASSANSNQPQHF